The table lists the clone carrying this T cell receptor (beta chain) with a count of one. The data originate from a study of T cell changes during pregnancy in multiple sclerosis. The ends lost 6 bases at V and 5 bases at J; junction bases unmatched: 4. From germline, CDR1 is MNHEY and CDR2 SMNVEV (reference sequence). The CDR3 is made up of 13 amino acids. Sequencing was performed with immunoSEQ multiplex PCR; in TCRdb, only in-frame clones are kept and a portion is missing. The sample records approximately 40,000 clones, about 92% being singletons. This chain joins TRBV27 and TRBJ2-5, with 9 positions matching TRBD1. This clonotype was obtained from a female donor with multiple sclerosis, enrolled in a pregnancy study. This specimen was CD8+ T cells from peripheral blood mononuclear cells, taken in the third trimester of pregnancy. The CDR3 loop reads CASRTGGVETQYF. CDR3 coding DNA: TGTGCCAGCAGAACAGGGGGCGTTGAGACCCAGTACTTC.